A single sample is the source of the 23 T cell receptor beta chains below, sequenced in a study of CD8 T cells in ankylosing spondylitis. TCRdb re-called the 5' RACE reads through MiXCR, storing one row per CDR3 protein. Of some 140,000 distinct CDR3 sequences in the sample, about 6.7% were seen once. Material: blood, either unsorted or a sorted T cell fraction (not recorded which). These receptors originate from a female donor with ankylosing spondylitis or in good health (not recorded which).

The CDR3 is CASSFYNSFNEQFF. The CDR3 region has the DNA TGTGCCAGCAGCTTTTATAACAGTTTCAATGAGCAGTTCTTC. This chain links TRBV7-8 with TRBJ2-1; D call uncertain. Per germline, CDR1 SGHVS and CDR2 FQNEAQ. This CDR3 comprises 14 residues. Trimming cost V 3 bases and J 6 bases, with 12 bases left between them.

This clonotype was seen at least ten times. As DNA, the CDR3 is TGTGCCATCAGTGAGTCATATAATTCACCCCTCCACTTT. It translates to CAISESYNSPLHF. V and J are TRBV10-3 and TRBJ1-6; D is ambiguous. Trimming stripped 0 bases from V and 4 bases from J, with 1 base between. The CDR3 spans 13 residues. CDR1 is ENHRY, CDR2 SYGVKD, per germline.

This clonotype was recorded at least ten times. This chain uses TRBV5-1 with TRBJ1-1, with D maybe TRBD1 (5 bases). The V end was cut by 0 bases, the J end by 0 bases, with 15 bases between. Germline CDR1 reads SGHRS; CDR2 reads YFSETQ. The CDR3 runs 17 residues. The CDR3 DNA is TGCGCCAGCAGCTTGGAAAGGGGTGGGCTCATGAACACTGAAGCTTTCTTT. This sequence encodes CASSLERGGLMNTEAFF.

This clonotype was seen at least ten times. The J gene is TRBJ1-1, the V gene TRBV24-1; D gene ambiguous. This CDR3 contains 14 residues. Germline CDR1 reads KGHDR; CDR2 reads SFDVKD. The ends were cut back, 4 bases at V and 0 bases at J, with 8 bases in the middle. CDR3 sequence (DNA): TGTGCCACCAGTGAAGGACCCATGAACACTGAAGCTTTCTTT. Translated: CATSEGPMNTEAFF.

This clonotype has a count of ten or more. This chain uses TRBV20-1 with TRBJ2-3; 10 positions match TRBD2. After removal of 6 bases from V and 0 bases from J, the junction contained 9 bases not matched to a gene. The CDR3 spans 16 residues. Germline V CDR1 and CDR2: DFQATT, SNEGSKA (reference sequence). The CDR3 reads CSARSSTSGSTDTQYF. In nucleotides, the CDR3 is TGCAGTGCACGCTCCTCGACTAGCGGGAGCACAGATACGCAGTATTTT.

There are many counts of this clonotype. J is TRBJ2-3 and V is TRBV20-1; D gene uncertain. CDR3 length: 13 amino acids. V dropped 3 bases and J dropped 0 bases, with 7 bases sitting between them. CDR1 is DFQATT, CDR2 SNEGSKA, per germline (reference sequence). The CDR3 here is CSASEPSTDTQYF. The CDR3 bases are TGCAGTGCTAGTGAACCAAGCACAGATACGCAGTATTTT.

Many counts were recorded for this clonotype. This chain connects TRBV29-1 to TRBJ1-1, with D unresolved. Germline loops: CDR1 SQVTM, CDR2 ANQGSEA. The CDR3 sequence is 12 residues long. V gave up 7 bases and J gave up 0 bases, with 9 bases separating them. CDR3 amino acids: CSGNKMNTEAFF. The CDR3 nucleotides are TGCAGCGGAAATAAGATGAACACTGAAGCTTTCTTT.

This clonotype was seen ten or more times. This chain uses TRBV9 with TRBJ2-1; D possibly corresponds to TRBD1 (5 bases). V lost 1 base and J lost 2, with 13 bases in between. CDR1 is SGDLS and CDR2 is YYNGEE in the germline V gene. This CDR3 region has 16 residues. The CDR3: CASSVQSGPAYNEQFF. CDR3 nucleotides: TGTGCCAGCAGCGTACAGTCAGGGCCTGCCTACAATGAGCAGTTCTTC.

This clonotype was seen repeatedly, ten times or more. This CDR3 is CASSAIDSNEQFF. The CDR3 nucleotides read TGTGCCAGCAGCGCCATCGACAGTAATGAGCAGTTCTTC. The V call is TRBV5-6, the J call TRBJ2-1, with D maybe TRBD1 (5 bases). Trimming removed 4 bases from V and 7 bases from J, with 12 bases in between. This CDR3 is built from 13 residues. Germline loops: CDR1 SGHDT, CDR2 YYEEEE.

This clonotype has at least ten counts. The gene calls are TRBV19 and TRBJ1-4, with D possibly being TRBD1 (5 bases). V was trimmed by 5 bases and J by 7 bases, leaving 14 bases between them. This CDR3 contains 14 residues. Germline CDR1 is LNHDA and CDR2 is SQIVND (reference sequence). CDR3 sequence reads: CASSGGAPSEKLFF. Written as DNA, the CDR3 is TGTGCCAGTAGTGGAGGGGCCCCTAGTGAAAAACTGTTTTTT.

This clonotype was recorded at least ten times. The chain uses TRBV6-1 and TRBJ1-1; 10 positions match TRBD1. The V gene's germline CDR1 is MNHNS and CDR2 SASEGT. This CDR3 region has 15 residues. The J segment lost 5 bases and the V segment lost 6 bases, leaving 9 bases of the junction unmatched. CDR3 nucleotides: TGTGCCAGCAGGCTCCGGACAGGGGGGGGGACTGAAGCTTTCTTT. Amino acid sequence: CASRLRTGGGTEAFF.

This clonotype was recorded at least ten times. The CDR3 coding sequence is TGCGCCAGCAGCCTCCAAAGCAGCTCCTACGAGCAGTACTTC. Residues: CASSLQSSSYEQYF. The chain combines TRBV5-1 with TRBJ2-7; D uncertain. Trimming removed 4 bases from V and 0 bases from J, with 11 bases in between. The CDR3 sequence is 14 residues long. CDR1 and CDR2 from the germline V gene are SGHRS and YFSETQ.

This clonotype came up a few times. The rearrangement uses TRBV29-1 and TRBJ2-5; TRBD1 is a possible D gene (5 bases). Trimming took 3 bases from V and 1 from J, leaving 12 bases between them. CDR1 and CDR2 (germline): SQVTM, ANQGSEA. The CDR3 totals 14 residues. DNA of the CDR3: TGCAGCGTTGATTTGGACAACATCCAAGAGACCCAGTACTTC. As protein: CSVDLDNIQETQYF.

J is TRBJ1-6 and V is TRBV6-4; D is ambiguous. This CDR3 has 18 amino acids. Trimming removed 11 bases at V and 0 bases at J, with 23 bases between. The germline CDR1 and CDR2 sequences are MRHNA and SNTAGT. This CDR3 reads CAFSPTRPGSSYNSPLHF. Here the CDR3 DNA reads TGTGCCTTCAGCCCAACCCGGCCGGGGAGCTCCTATAATTCACCCCTCCACTTT.

The sample holds many counts of this clonotype. The gene calls are TRBV5-1 and TRBJ2-3, with 12 nucleotides matching TRBD1. With V trimmed by 2 bases and J by 5 bases, 6 bases remained unmatched. The CDR3 totals 16 residues. Germline CDR1 is SGHRS and CDR2 is YFSETQ. The CDR3 DNA reads as TGCGCCAGCAGCTTCACCGGGACAGGGGGCTTAGATACGCAGTATTTT. The encoded protein is CASSFTGTGGLDTQYF.

This clonotype has at least ten counts. CDR3 bases: TGCAGTGCCCATAAAACAGGGGAATCTGGAAACACCATATATTTT. Translated, it gives CSAHKTGESGNTIYF. V and J are TRBV20-1 and TRBJ1-3; 7 nucleotides align to TRBD1. The CDR3 covers 15 residues. The V segment lost 6 bases and the J segment 1 base; nucleotides outside the gene matches: 9. Germline lookup yields CDR1 DFQATT and CDR2 SNEGSKA (reference sequence).

This clonotype occurred once. This chain joins TRBV4-3 and TRBJ2-7; D may correspond to TRBD1 or TRBD2 (5 bases each). The germline CDR1 and CDR2 sequences are LGHNA and YSLEER. V shed 4 bases and J shed 2 bases, with 15 bases lying between them. This CDR3 contains 15 residues. CDR3 bases: TGCGCCAGCAGCCGAGCCGGGACGGCGGCCTACGAGCAGTACTTC. It specifies CASSRAGTAAYEQYF.

In the case of this clonotype: A much more abundant neighbour one base away suggests this may be a read error. The chain has TRBV7-9 and TRBJ2-3; TRBD2 aligns across 9 bases. Germline values: CDR1 SEHNR, CDR2 FQNEAQ (reference sequence). The ends lost 6 bases at V and 4 bases at J; junction bases unmatched: 2. The CDR3 sequence is 13 residues long. Here the CDR3 DNA reads TGTGCCAGCAGTGGCGGGGGGGCAGATACGCAGTATTTT. It translates to CASSGGGADTQYF.

This clonotype has just a few counts. The chain joins TRBV18 to TRBJ1-6, with TRBD1 matching over 7 bases. CDR1 and CDR2 (germline): KGHSH, LQKENI. The CDR3 is made up of 15 amino acids. After removal of 5 bases from V and 5 bases from J, the junction contained 6 bases not matched to a gene. In DNA form, the CDR3 reads TGTGCCAGCTCAAGAGCCGGGACAGATAATTCACCCCTCCACTTT. Translated: CASSRAGTDNSPLHF.

This chain connects TRBV29-1 to TRBJ1-2; D is unresolved. CDR1 is SQVTM and CDR2 is ANQGSEA in the germline V gene. CDR3 length: 14 residues. Between the trimmed V and J ends, which lost 4 bases and 0 bases, there was a span of 12 bases. Here the CDR3 reads CSVVTGDTNYGYTF. In nucleotides, the CDR3 is TGCAGCGTTGTTACCGGGGATACTAACTATGGCTACACCTTC.

This clonotype was picked up many times. The chain joins TRBV12-3 or TRBV12-4 to TRBJ2-7; 10 bases align to TRBD2. The junction had 4 bases not matched to a gene; V was cut back by 4 bases and J by 1 base. The CDR3 has 15 residues. CDR3 sequence: CASSSRLAGSYEQYF. For the CDR3, the DNA is TGTGCCAGCAGTTCACGACTAGCGGGTTCCTACGAGCAGTACTTC.

This clonotype came up many times. The chain has TRBV4-2 and TRBJ1-2; TRBD1 agrees at 7 bases. Trimming cost V 1 base and J 4 bases; bases outside gene matches: 9. The length of the CDR3 is 16 residues. Germline V gene lookup returns CDR1 LGHNA and CDR2 YNFKEQ. In DNA form, the CDR3 reads TGTGCCAGCAGCCAAGCCCAGGGGGACCTTCTCTATGGCTACACCTTC. Encoded protein: CASSQAQGDLLYGYTF.

This clonotype was observed many times. This chain links TRBV10-3 with TRBJ1-2; TRBD1 aligns across 8 bases. CDR1 is ENHRY and CDR2 is SYGVKD in the germline V gene. The CDR3 length is 14 residues. V gave up 2 bases and J gave up 5 bases; unmatched junction bases: 4. CDR3 nucleotide sequence: TGTGCCATCAGTGAGATACAGGGGGAATATGGCTACACCTTC. Translated: CAISEIQGEYGYTF.